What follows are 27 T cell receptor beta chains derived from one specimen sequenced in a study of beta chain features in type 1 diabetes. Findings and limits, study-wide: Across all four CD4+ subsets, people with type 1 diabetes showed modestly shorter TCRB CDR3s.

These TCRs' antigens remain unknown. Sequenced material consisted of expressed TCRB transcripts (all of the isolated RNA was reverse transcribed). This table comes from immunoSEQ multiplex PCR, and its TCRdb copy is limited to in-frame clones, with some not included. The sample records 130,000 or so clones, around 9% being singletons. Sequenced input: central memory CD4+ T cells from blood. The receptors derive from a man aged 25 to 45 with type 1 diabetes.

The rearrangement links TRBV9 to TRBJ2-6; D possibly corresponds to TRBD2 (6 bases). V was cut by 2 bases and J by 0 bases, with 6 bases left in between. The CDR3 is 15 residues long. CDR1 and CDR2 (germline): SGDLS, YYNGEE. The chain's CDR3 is CASSVGGSGANVLTF. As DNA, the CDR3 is TGTGCCAGCAGCGTCGGGGGCTCTGGGGCCAACGTCCTGACTTTC.

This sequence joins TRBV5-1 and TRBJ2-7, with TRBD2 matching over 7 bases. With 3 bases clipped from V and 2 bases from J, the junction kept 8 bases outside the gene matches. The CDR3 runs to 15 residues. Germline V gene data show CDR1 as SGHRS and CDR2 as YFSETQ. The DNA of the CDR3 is TGCGCCAGCAGCTGGGAGGTCGCGGGGGCCTACGAGCAGTACTTC. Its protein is CASSWEVAGAYEQYF.

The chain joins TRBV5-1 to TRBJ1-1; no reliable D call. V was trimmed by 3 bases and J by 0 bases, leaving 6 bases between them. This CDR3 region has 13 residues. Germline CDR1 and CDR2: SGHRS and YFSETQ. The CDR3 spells CASSSEVNTEAFF. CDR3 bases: TGCGCCAGCAGCTCGGAGGTGAACACTGAAGCTTTCTTT.

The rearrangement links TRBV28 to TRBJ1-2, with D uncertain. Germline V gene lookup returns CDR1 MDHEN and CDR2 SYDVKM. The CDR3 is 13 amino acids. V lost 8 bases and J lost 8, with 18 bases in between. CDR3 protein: CASGISGTRGYTF. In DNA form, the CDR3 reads TGTGCCAGCGGAATATCGGGTACACGGGGCTACACCTTC.

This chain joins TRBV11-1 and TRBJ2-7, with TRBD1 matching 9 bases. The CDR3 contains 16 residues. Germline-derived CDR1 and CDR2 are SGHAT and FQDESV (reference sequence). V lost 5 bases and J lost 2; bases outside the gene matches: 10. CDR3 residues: CASSLKGQGYTYEQYF. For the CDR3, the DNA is TGTGCCAGCAGCCTCAAGGGACAGGGCTATACCTACGAGCAGTACTTC.

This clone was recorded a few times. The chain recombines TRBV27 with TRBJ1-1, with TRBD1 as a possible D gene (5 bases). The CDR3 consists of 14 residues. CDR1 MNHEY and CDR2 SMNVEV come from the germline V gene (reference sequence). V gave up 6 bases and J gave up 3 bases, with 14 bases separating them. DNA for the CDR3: TGTGCCAGCAGCGGCGCAGGGTATGACACTGAAGCTTTCTTT. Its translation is CASSGAGYDTEAFF.

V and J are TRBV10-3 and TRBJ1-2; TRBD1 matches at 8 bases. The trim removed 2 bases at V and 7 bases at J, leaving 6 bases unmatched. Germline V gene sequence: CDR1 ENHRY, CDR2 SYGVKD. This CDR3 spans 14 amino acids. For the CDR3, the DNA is TGTGCCATCAGTGAGGGCAGGGGGCAGGTTGGCTACACCTTC. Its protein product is CAISEGRGQVGYTF.

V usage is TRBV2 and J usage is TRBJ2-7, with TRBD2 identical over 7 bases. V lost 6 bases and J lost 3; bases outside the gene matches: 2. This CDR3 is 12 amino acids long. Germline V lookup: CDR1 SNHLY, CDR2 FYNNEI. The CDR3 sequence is CASRGDYYEQYF. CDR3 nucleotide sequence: TGTGCCAGCAGGGGGGACTACTACGAGCAGTACTTC.

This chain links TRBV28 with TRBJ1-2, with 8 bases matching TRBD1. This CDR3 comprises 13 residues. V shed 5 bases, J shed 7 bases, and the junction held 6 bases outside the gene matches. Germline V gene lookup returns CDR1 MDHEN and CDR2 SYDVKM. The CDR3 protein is CASSKQGAGGYTF. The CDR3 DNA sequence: TGTGCCAGCAGTAAGCAGGGGGCCGGTGGCTACACCTTC.

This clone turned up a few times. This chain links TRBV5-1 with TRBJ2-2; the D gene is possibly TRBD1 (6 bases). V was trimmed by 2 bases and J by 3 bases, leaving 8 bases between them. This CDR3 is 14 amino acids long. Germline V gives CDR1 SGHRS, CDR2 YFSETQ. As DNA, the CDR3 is TGCGCCAGCAGCTTAAACAGGGACACCGGGGAGCTGTTTTTT. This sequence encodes CASSLNRDTGELFF. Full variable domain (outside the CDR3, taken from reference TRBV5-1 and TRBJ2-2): KAGVTQTPRYLIKTRGQQVTLSCSPISGHRSVSWYQQTPGQGLQFLFEYFSETQRNKGNFPGRFSGRQFSNSRSEMNVSTLELGDSALYLCASSLNRDTGELFFGEGSRLTVL.

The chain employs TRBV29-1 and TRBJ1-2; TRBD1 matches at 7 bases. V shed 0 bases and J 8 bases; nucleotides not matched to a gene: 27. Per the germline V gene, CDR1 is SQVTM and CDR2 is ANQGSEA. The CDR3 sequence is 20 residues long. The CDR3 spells CSVEDASLQDRVDVVGGYTF. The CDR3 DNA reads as TGCAGCGTTGAAGACGCCTCCCTTCAAGACAGGGTCGACGTAGTTGGAGGCTACACCTTC.

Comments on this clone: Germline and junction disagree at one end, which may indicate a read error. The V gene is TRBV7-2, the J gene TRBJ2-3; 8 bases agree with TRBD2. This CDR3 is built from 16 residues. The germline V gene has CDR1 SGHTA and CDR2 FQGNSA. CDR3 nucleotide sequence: TGCGCCAGCAGCCTAGGACCGGGACTAGGCACAGATACGCAGTATTTT. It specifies CASSLGPGLGTDTQYF.

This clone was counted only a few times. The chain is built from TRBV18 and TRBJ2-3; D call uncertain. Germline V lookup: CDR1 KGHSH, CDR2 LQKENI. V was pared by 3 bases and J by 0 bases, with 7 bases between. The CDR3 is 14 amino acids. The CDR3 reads CASSPQRSTDTQYF. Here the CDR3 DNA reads TGTGCCAGCTCACCCCAACGGAGCACAGATACGCAGTATTTT. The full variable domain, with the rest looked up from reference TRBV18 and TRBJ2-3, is NAGVMQNPRHLVRRRGQEARLRCSPMKGHSHVYWYRQLPEEGLKFMVYLQKENIIDESGMPKERFSAEFPKEGPSILRIQQVVRGDSAAYFCASSPQRSTDTQYFGPGTRLTVL.

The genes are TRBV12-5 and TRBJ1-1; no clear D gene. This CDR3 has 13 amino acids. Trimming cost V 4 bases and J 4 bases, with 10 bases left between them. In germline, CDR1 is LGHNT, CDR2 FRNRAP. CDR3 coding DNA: TGTGCTAGTGGTTCGAGCGTGGGCACTGAAGCTTTCTTT. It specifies CASGSSVGTEAFF.

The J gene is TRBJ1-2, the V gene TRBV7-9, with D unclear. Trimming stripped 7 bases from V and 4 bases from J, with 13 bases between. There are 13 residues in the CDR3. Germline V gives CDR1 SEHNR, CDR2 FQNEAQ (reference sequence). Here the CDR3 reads CASTLPQSYGYTF. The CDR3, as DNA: TGTGCCAGCACCCTCCCACAGTCCTATGGCTACACCTTC.

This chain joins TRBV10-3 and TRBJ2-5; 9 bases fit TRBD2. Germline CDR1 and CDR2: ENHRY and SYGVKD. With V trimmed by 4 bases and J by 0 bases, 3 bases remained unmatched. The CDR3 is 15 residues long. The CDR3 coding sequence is TGTGCCATCAGTGCTAGCGGGGTTTACCAAGAGACCCAGTACTTC. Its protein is CAISASGVYQETQYF.

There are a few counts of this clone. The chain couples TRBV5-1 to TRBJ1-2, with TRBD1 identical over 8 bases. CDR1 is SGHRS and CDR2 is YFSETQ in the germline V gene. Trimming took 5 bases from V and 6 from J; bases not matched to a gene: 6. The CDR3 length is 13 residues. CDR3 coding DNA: TGCGCCAGCAGACCTACAGGGGGTGATGGCTACACCTTC. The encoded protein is CASRPTGGDGYTF.

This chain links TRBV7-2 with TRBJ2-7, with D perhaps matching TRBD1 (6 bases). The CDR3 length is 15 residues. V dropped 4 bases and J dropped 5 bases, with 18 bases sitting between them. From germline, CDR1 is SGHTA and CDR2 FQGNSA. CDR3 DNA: TGTGCCAGCAGCTATACAGGGCCGGGGCCTAACGAGCAGTACTTC. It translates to CASSYTGPGPNEQYF.

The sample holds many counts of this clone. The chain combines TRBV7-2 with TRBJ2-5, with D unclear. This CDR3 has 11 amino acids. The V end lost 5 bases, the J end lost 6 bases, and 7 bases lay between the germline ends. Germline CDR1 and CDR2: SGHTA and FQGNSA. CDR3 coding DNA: TGTGCCAGCAGCCAAAGCCAGACCCAGTACTTC. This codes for CASSQSQTQYF. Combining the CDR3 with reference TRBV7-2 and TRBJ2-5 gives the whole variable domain GAGVSQSPSNKVTEKGKDVELRCDPISGHTALYWYRQSLGQGLEFLIYFQGNSAPDKSGLPSDRFSAERTGGSVSTLTIQRTQQEDSAVYLCASSQSQTQYFGPGTRLLVL.

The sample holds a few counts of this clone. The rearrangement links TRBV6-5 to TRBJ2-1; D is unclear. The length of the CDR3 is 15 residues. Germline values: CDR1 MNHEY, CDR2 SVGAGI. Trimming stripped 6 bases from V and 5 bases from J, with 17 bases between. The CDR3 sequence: CASSLRSPNHNEQFF. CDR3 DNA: TGTGCCAGCAGCCTCAGAAGTCCGAACCACAATGAGCAGTTCTTC.

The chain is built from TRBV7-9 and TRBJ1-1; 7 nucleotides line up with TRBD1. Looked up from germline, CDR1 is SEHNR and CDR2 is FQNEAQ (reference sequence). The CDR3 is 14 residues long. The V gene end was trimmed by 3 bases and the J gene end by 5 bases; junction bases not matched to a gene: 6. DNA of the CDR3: TGTGCCAGCAGCTTCAGGCAGGGGGAGACTGAAGCTTTCTTT. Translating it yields CASSFRQGETEAFF.

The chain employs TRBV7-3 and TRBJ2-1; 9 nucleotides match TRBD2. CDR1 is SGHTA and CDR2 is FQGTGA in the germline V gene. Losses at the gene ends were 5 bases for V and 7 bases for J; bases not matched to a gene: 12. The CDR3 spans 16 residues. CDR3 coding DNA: TGTGCCAGCAGCCCGGGTTCGGGACTAGCTGGTAATGAGCAGTTCTTC. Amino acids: CASSPGSGLAGNEQFF. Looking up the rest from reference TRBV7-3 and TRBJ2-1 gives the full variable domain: GAGVSQTPSNKVTEKGKYVELRCDPISGHTALYWYRQSLGQGPEFLIYFQGTGAADDSGLPNDRFFAVRPEGSVSTLKIQRTERGDSAVYLCASSPGSGLAGNEQFFGPGTRLTVL.

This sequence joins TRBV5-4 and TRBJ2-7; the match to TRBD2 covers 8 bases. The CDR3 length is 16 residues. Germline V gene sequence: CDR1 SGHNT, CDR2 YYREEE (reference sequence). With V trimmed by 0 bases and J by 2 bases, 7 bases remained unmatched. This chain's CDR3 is CASSLAGAGGPYEQYF. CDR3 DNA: TGTGCCAGCAGCTTGGCAGGGGCGGGGGGACCCTACGAGCAGTACTTC. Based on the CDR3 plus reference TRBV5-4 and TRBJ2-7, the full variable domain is ETGVTQSPTHLIKTRGQQVTLRCSSQSGHNTVSWYQQALGQGPQFIFQYYREEENGRGNFPPRFSGLQFPNYSSELNVNALELDDSALYLCASSLAGAGGPYEQYFGPGTRLTVT.

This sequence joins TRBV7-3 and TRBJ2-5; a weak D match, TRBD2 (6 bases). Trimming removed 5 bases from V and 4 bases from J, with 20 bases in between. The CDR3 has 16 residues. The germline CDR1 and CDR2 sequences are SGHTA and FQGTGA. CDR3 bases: TGTGCCAGCAGCGCGAGTGGGAGGCCGAGCGTAGAGACCCAGTACTTC. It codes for CASSASGRPSVETQYF.

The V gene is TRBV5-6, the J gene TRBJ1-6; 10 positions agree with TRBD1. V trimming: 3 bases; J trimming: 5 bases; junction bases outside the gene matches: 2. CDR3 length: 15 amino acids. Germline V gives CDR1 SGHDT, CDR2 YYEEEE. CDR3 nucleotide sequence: TGTGCCAGCAGCTACGGACAGGGGGATAATTCACCCCTCCACTTT. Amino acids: CASSYGQGDNSPLHF.

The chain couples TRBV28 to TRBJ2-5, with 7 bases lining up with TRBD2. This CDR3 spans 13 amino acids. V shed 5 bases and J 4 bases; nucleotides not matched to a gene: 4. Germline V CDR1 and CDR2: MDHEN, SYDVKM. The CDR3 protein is CASSRLAPETQYF. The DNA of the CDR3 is TGTGCCAGCAGTCGACTAGCCCCAGAGACCCAGTACTTC.

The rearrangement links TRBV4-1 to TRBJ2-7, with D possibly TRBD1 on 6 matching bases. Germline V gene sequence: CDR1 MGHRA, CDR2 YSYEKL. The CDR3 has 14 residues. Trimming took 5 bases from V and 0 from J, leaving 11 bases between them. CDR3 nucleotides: TGCGCCAGCAGCATCATGACAGGCTCCTACGAGCAGTACTTC. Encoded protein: CASSIMTGSYEQYF.